The source of this T cell receptor beta chain is a study of monozygotic twins with inflammatory bowel disease. Phlebotomy per donor yielded a single 2.5 ml blood sample. Total RNA isolation used whole blood (no T cell sorting was performed). Germline lookup yields CDR1 KGHDR and CDR2 SFDVKD. The CDR3 has 18 amino acids. Findings of the study overall: Background noise in patient repertoires may stem from differing immunosuppressive treatments. No single strong signal or clonotype associated with IBD was supported.

On this clonotype itself: The antigen is undetermined.

TCRdb re-analyzed the 5' RACE reads; it lists each CDR3 protein once, without DNA. The table lists roughly 120,000 distinct CDR3 sequences. The sample consisted of blood. The chain links TRBV24-1 to TRBJ2-2; no DNA is available, so the TRBD2 call from TCRdb remains unchecked. The clonotype originates from a human donor with ulcerative colitis or Crohn's disease, or a healthy co-twin of an affected twin (not recorded which). CDR3 protein: CATSDPSGEGANTGELFF.